This TCR beta chain derives from a study of regulatory T cells in long-lasting Graves disease. Points from the study as a whole: Favoring TRBV28, TRBJ1-2 and TRBJ2-5 was a feature seen in persistent disease. Compared with new cases, persistent Graves' patients showed reduced TCR diversity. Fewer public clonotypes were shared by new patients (roughly 910) than by persistent patients (roughly 2,600).

Turning to this clonotype: Its antigen remains unknown.

Arm-PCR of CDR3 regions with iRepertoire HTBI primers generated TCR beta libraries. TCRdb processed the multiplex PCR reads anew with MiXCR; each CDR3 protein has one entry. The repertoire holds about 440,000 distinct CDR3 sequences, with 15% as singletons. Described time point: newly diagnosed GD, antithyroid drugs for less than 3 months. Preparation of the TCR library used RNA extracted from PBMCs. This CDR3 is 16 amino acids long. The germline V gene encodes CDR1 MNHEY and CDR2 SMNVEV (reference sequence). After removal of 5 bases from V and 11 bases from J, the junction contained 16 bases not matched to a gene. This same sample was also part of a study on T cells in Graves' hyperthyroidism and ophthalmopathy.

This clonotype originated in a woman in her thirties with Graves disease. The V call is TRBV27, the J call TRBJ1-5, with TRBD1 matching over 9 bases. The sequencing here drew on peripheral blood mononuclear cells (PBMCs), taken at new diagnosis, from a patient treated with antithyroid drugs. The CDR3 here is CASSPRTGVRGASQHF. For the CDR3, the DNA is TGTGCCAGCAGTCCCCGGACAGGGGTACGGGGGGCGTCCCAGCATTTT.